This is a list of T cell receptor beta chains from one sample in a study of regulatory T cells in long-lasting Graves disease. TCRdb re-called the multiplex PCR reads with MiXCR, one entry per CDR3 protein. The repertoire includes 360,000 or so distinct CDR3 sequences, 12% of them detected once, and around 18% sits in the top ten. This sample also appeared in a second study, on T cells in Graves' hyperthyroidism and ophthalmopathy.

The material sequenced was peripheral blood mononuclear cells (PBMCs), taken at new diagnosis, from a patient treated with antithyroid drugs. The receptor set was obtained from a woman aged 18-29 years with Graves disease. Both conserved end residues are part of each CDR3. Each record gives: CDR3 length, J gene, V gene, CDR3 protein.

CDR3 length: 18; J gene: TRBJ2-6; V gene: TRBV7-9; CDR3 protein: CASSSTGTDTSGANVLTF
CDR3 length: 13; J gene: TRBJ2-5; V gene: TRBV10-3; CDR3 protein: CATGPAEQETQYF
CDR3 length: 14; J gene: TRBJ1-1; V gene: TRBV12-3/TRBV12-4; CDR3 protein: CASTERGGNTEAFF
CDR3 length: 12; J gene: TRBJ1-3; V gene: TRBV28; CDR3 protein: CASSLQRRTIYF
CDR3 length: 18; J gene: TRBJ1-3; V gene: TRBV5-5; CDR3 protein: CASSSFSTGGWSSDTIYF
CDR3 length: 15; J gene: TRBJ1-2; V gene: TRBV7-2; CDR3 protein: CASSFYTRQFYGYTF
CDR3 length: 13; J gene: TRBJ2-3; V gene: TRBV12-5; CDR3 protein: CASLAGRTDTQYF
CDR3 length: 15; J gene: TRBJ2-3; V gene: TRBV27; CDR3 protein: CASRGGVIVTDTQYF
CDR3 length: 15; J gene: TRBJ2-2; V gene: TRBV6-1; CDR3 protein: CASSPTGGVTGELFF
CDR3 length: 14; J gene: TRBJ1-1; V gene: TRBV12-3/TRBV12-4; CDR3 protein: CASCPTGVDTEAFF
CDR3 length: 15; J gene: TRBJ2-5; V gene: TRBV4-1; CDR3 protein: CASMGVTTGAETQYF
CDR3 length: 13; J gene: TRBJ1-2; V gene: TRBV2; CDR3 protein: CAGRQGPNYGYTF
CDR3 length: 15; J gene: TRBJ1-1; V gene: TRBV10-3; CDR3 protein: CAISAGQGLNTEAFF
CDR3 length: 17; J gene: TRBJ2-1; V gene: TRBV20-1; CDR3 protein: CSARGGLAGGSYNEQFF
CDR3 length: 14; J gene: TRBJ2-5; V gene: TRBV20-1; CDR3 protein: CSASSRGLQETQYF
CDR3 length: 17; J gene: TRBJ2-6; V gene: TRBV7-3; CDR3 protein: CASSDLTGVAGANVLTF
CDR3 length: 16; J gene: TRBJ1-1; V gene: TRBV7-9; CDR3 protein: CASSPGFRSKKIEAFF
CDR3 length: 11; J gene: TRBJ1-1; V gene: TRBV7-9; CDR3 protein: CASSLYDEAFF
CDR3 length: 16; J gene: TRBJ1-2; V gene: TRBV27; CDR3 protein: CASSAIKDRPNYGYTF
CDR3 length: 16; J gene: TRBJ2-3; V gene: TRBV6-1; CDR3 protein: CASVGTGAPHLDTQYF
CDR3 length: 14; J gene: TRBJ2-7; V gene: TRBV2; CDR3 protein: CASSEAGNTYEQYF
CDR3 length: 13; J gene: TRBJ2-5; V gene: TRBV11-2; CDR3 protein: CASSSDRGETQYF
CDR3 length: 13; J gene: TRBJ2-7; V gene: TRBV20-1; CDR3 protein: CSALAGPGNEQYF
CDR3 length: 16; J gene: TRBJ1-6; V gene: TRBV7-9; CDR3 protein: CASSLPGMGENSPLHF
CDR3 length: 16; J gene: TRBJ2-1; V gene: TRBV19; CDR3 protein: CASSIVTAGTYNEQFF
CDR3 length: 21; J gene: TRBJ2-1; V gene: TRBV4-3; CDR3 protein: CASSQDLRGVPPESSYNEQFF
CDR3 length: 16; J gene: TRBJ1-3; V gene: TRBV12-3/TRBV12-4; CDR3 protein: CASSKDVGVAGNTIYF
CDR3 length: 14; J gene: TRBJ2-3; V gene: TRBV20-1; CDR3 protein: CSAFVVSVTDTQYF
CDR3 length: 14; J gene: TRBJ2-7; V gene: TRBV28; CDR3 protein: CASSPPSATGEQYF
CDR3 length: 15; J gene: TRBJ2-7; V gene: TRBV12-3/TRBV12-4; CDR3 protein: CASSPSGTGAHEQYF
CDR3 length: 15; J gene: TRBJ2-1; V gene: TRBV7-2; CDR3 protein: CASSSQAGSYNEQFF
CDR3 length: 18; J gene: TRBJ2-1; V gene: TRBV4-2; CDR3 protein: CASSQRALGDDRSNEQFF
CDR3 length: 13; J gene: TRBJ1-2; V gene: TRBV12-3/TRBV12-4; CDR3 protein: CASSFTGPYGYTF
CDR3 length: 15; J gene: TRBJ2-3; V gene: TRBV7-9; CDR3 protein: CASSLKGGGTDTQYF
CDR3 length: 15; J gene: TRBJ2-4; V gene: TRBV18; CDR3 protein: CASSPGDLAKNIQYF
CDR3 length: 15; J gene: TRBJ2-7; V gene: TRBV4-3; CDR3 protein: CASSRVAGEAYEQYF
CDR3 length: 15; J gene: TRBJ1-5; V gene: TRBV28; CDR3 protein: CASSLYAWGNQPQHF
CDR3 length: 16; J gene: TRBJ1-1; V gene: TRBV11-2; CDR3 protein: CASSPIQGDRGTEAFF
CDR3 length: 19; J gene: TRBJ1-2; V gene: TRBV11-2; CDR3 protein: CASSLGRWDRFKANYGYTF
CDR3 length: 17; J gene: TRBJ2-3; V gene: TRBV7-3; CDR3 protein: CASSSPDSPEVTDTQYF
CDR3 length: 15; J gene: TRBJ2-3; V gene: TRBV5-8; CDR3 protein: CASSLPPASTDTQYF
CDR3 length: 11; J gene: TRBJ2-7; V gene: TRBV20-1; CDR3 protein: CSARVVAEQYF
CDR3 length: 15; J gene: TRBJ2-2; V gene: TRBV12-3/TRBV12-4; CDR3 protein: CASRVELAGTGELFF
CDR3 length: 15; J gene: TRBJ1-4; V gene: TRBV5-4; CDR3 protein: CASSLTGLPNEKLFF
CDR3 length: 15; J gene: TRBJ2-3; V gene: TRBV4-1; CDR3 protein: CASSQRDRGTDTQYF
CDR3 length: 17; J gene: TRBJ2-2; V gene: TRBV28; CDR3 protein: CASSLSGLAGVTGELFF
CDR3 length: 15; J gene: TRBJ1-6; V gene: TRBV7-6; CDR3 protein: CASSQTGEWGSPLHF
CDR3 length: 13; J gene: TRBJ1-1; V gene: TRBV10-3; CDR3 protein: CAISGGEDTEAFF
CDR3 length: 18; J gene: TRBJ2-1; V gene: TRBV7-6; CDR3 protein: CASSLLVDREVLYNEQFF
CDR3 length: 15; J gene: TRBJ2-7; V gene: TRBV24-1; CDR3 protein: CATSDPGQPIYEQYF
CDR3 length: 12; J gene: TRBJ1-2; V gene: TRBV29-1; CDR3 protein: CSVDPPDYGYTF
CDR3 length: 14; J gene: TRBJ1-6; V gene: TRBV6-2/TRBV6-3; CDR3 protein: CASSYSGKRSPLHF
CDR3 length: 13; J gene: TRBJ2-2; V gene: TRBV7-9; CDR3 protein: CASSSTGTGELFF